These 27 T cell receptor beta chains were all obtained from the same sample, sequenced in a study of cytomegalovirus exposure and HLA in healthy donors. A multiplex PCR was run with 60 Vbeta primers and 13 Jbeta primers. Using immunoSEQ multiplex PCR, the repertoire was profiled, and TCRdb retains in-frame clones only, with some absent. The sample gives a few hundred thousand clones, about three quarters of which show up once; roughly 2.6% is in the top ten. The sequenced sample was PBMCs. The receptors stem from a woman aged 55-70 years in good health and CMV-seropositive.

The chain couples TRBV29-1 to TRBJ2-5; the match to TRBD1 covers 7 bases. Germline loops: CDR1 SQVTM, CDR2 ANQGSEA. The CDR3 is made up of 13 amino acids. V trimming: 1 base; J trimming: 7 bases; junction bases outside the gene matches: 6. In DNA, the CDR3 is TGCAGCGTTGAAGTTATCGCAGGGGGGACCCAGTACTTC. Its translation: CSVEVIAGGTQYF.

The chain links TRBV7-2 to TRBJ2-7; TRBD2 matches at 7 bases. Per the germline V gene, CDR1 is SGHTA and CDR2 is FQGNSA. J gave up 6 bases and V 5 bases, and 16 bases lay outside the gene matches. The CDR3 runs 16 residues. CDR3 loop: CASSITGTTEGFEQYF. The CDR3 bases are TGTGCCAGCAGCATCACCGGGACTACGGAGGGCTTCGAGCAGTACTTC.

The chain is built from TRBV28 and TRBJ1-3, with D unresolved. CDR1 MDHEN and CDR2 SYDVKM come from the germline V gene. The CDR3 runs to 14 residues. Trimming shortened V by 4 bases and J by 0 bases, and 7 bases separated the two germline ends. Written as DNA, the CDR3 is TGTGCCAGCAGTTCAACAAGCTCTGGAAACACCATATATTTT. It encodes CASSSTSSGNTIYF.

The CDR3 nucleotides are TGTGCCAGCAGCCCGGGGGGAGGGGGATACGAGCAGTACTTC. Amino acid sequence: CASSPGGGGYEQYF. The chain links TRBV7-2 to TRBJ2-7, with D possibly matching TRBD2 (7 bases). CDR1 is SGHTA, CDR2 FQGNSA, per germline. The V and J ends lost 5 bases and 4 bases respectively, with 15 bases between them. The length of the CDR3 is 14 residues.

The chain uses TRBV7-8 and TRBJ1-4; 7 bases match TRBD1. The CDR3 is 15 amino acids. CDR1 and CDR2 (germline): SGHVS, FQNEAQ. V lost 5 bases, J lost 5 bases, and 8 bases stayed unmatched. Here the CDR3 reads CASSLRQGLNEKLFF. CDR3 coding DNA: TGTGCCAGCAGCCTTCGACAGGGATTAAATGAAAAACTGTTTTTT.

The CDR3 DNA reads TGTGCCAGCAGCGTACCCCGGGCAGATACGCAGTATTTT. As protein: CASSVPRADTQYF. V is TRBV9 and J is TRBJ2-3; D gene uncertain. V was trimmed by 1 base and J by 4 bases, leaving 7 bases between them. The CDR3 extends over 13 amino acids. Germline V gene lookup returns CDR1 SGDLS and CDR2 YYNGEE. Based on the CDR3 plus reference TRBV9 and TRBJ2-3, the full variable domain is DSGVTQTPKHLITATGQRVTLRCSPRSGDLSVYWYQQSLDQGLQFLIQYYNGEERAKGNILERFSAQQFPDLHSELNLSSLELGDSALYFCASSVPRADTQYFGPGTRLTVL.

The chain employs TRBV7-2 and TRBJ1-2; TRBD1 matches at 9 bases. The CDR3 sequence is 16 residues long. CDR1 is SGHTA, CDR2 FQGNSA, per germline. The V and J ends lost 0 bases and 8 bases, in that order; junction bases with no gene match: 10. This CDR3 is CASSLALIGTGRGYTF. CDR3 in DNA: TGTGCCAGCAGCTTAGCGCTAATAGGGACAGGGCGCGGCTACACCTTC.

The chain is built from TRBV4-3 and TRBJ2-3; 12 nucleotides line up with TRBD1. Losses at the gene ends were 3 bases for V and 3 bases for J; bases not matched to a gene: 10. Per germline, CDR1 LGHNA and CDR2 YSLEER. The CDR3 totals 18 residues. The CDR3 coding sequence is TGCGCCAGCAGCCAGAGCCGGGACAGGGGGCGTAGAACAGATACGCAGTATTTT. Protein sequence: CASSQSRDRGRRTDTQYF.

The genes are TRBV7-2 and TRBJ1-2; D is ambiguous. From germline, CDR1 is SGHTA and CDR2 FQGNSA. CDR3 length equals 15 residues. The germline V and J ends were trimmed by 7 bases and 1 base, with 16 bases remaining between them. The CDR3 here is CASNPPRLVNYGYTF. In DNA, the CDR3 is TGTGCCAGCAACCCCCCCAGACTGGTTAACTATGGCTACACCTTC. The variable domain in full, with the rest retrieved from reference TRBV7-2 and TRBJ1-2, is GAGVSQSPSNKVTEKGKDVELRCDPISGHTALYWYRQSLGQGLEFLIYFQGNSAPDKSGLPSDRFSAERTGGSVSTLTIQRTQQEDSAVYLCASNPPRLVNYGYTFGSGTRLTVV.

The chain employs TRBV2 and TRBJ2-7; perhaps TRBD2 as D (6 bases). This CDR3 has 14 amino acids. Germline V gives CDR1 SNHLY, CDR2 FYNNEI. Trimming cost V 7 bases and J 0 bases, with 13 bases left between them. CDR3: CASIPISGSYEQYF. The CDR3 DNA sequence: TGTGCCAGCATCCCTATTAGCGGCTCCTACGAGCAGTACTTC. The entire variable domain, with the rest obtained from reference TRBV2 and TRBJ2-7, is as follows: EPEVTQTPSHQVTQMGQEVILRCVPISNHLYFYWYRQILGQKVEFLVSFYNNEISEKSEIFDDQFSVERPDGSNFTLKIRSTKLEDSAMYFCASIPISGSYEQYFGPGTRLTVT.

The chain uses TRBV30 and TRBJ2-5; 8 bases are shared with TRBD1. The DNA end lines up better with TRBJ2-7; the J call may be wrong. CDR3 length equals 13 residues. Germline CDR1 and CDR2: GTSNPN and SVGIG (reference sequence). CDR3 nucleotide sequence: TGTGCCTGGACTCAGGGGGCGCGCTACGAGCAGTACTTC. Encoded protein: CAWTQGARYEQYF.

This clone was seen only a few times. The V call is TRBV15, the J call TRBJ2-3; D gene ambiguous. The ends were cut back, 0 bases at V and 2 bases at J, with 9 bases in the middle. Germline V CDR1 and CDR2: LNHNV, YYDKDF (reference sequence). The CDR3 is made up of 15 amino acids. The CDR3 DNA is TGTGCCACCAGCAGAGACCTAGTGAACACAGATACGCAGTATTTT. It is translated as CATSRDLVNTDTQYF.

The chain recombines TRBV6-1 with TRBJ2-7; the match to TRBD1 covers 7 bases. The germline V gene has CDR1 MNHNS and CDR2 SASEGT. V was clipped by 4 bases and J by 5 bases; unmatched bases: 2. The CDR3 runs 12 residues. The CDR3 DNA follows: TGTGCCAGCAGTGGAGACAGGGACGAGCAGTACTTC. Encoded protein: CASSGDRDEQYF.

This clone came up a few times. This chain joins TRBV6-6 and TRBJ2-7; 14 nucleotides align to TRBD2. J gave up 0 bases and V 6 bases, and 1 base lay outside the gene matches. This CDR3 spans 15 amino acids. Germline CDR1 is MNHNY and CDR2 is SVGAGI (reference sequence). The CDR3 loop reads CASSGTSGSSYEQYF. CDR3 nucleotide sequence: TGTGCCAGCAGCGGGACTAGCGGGAGCTCCTACGAGCAGTACTTC.

V usage is TRBV9 and J usage is TRBJ2-6; 10 nucleotides agree with TRBD1. The CDR3 spans 17 residues. The V and J ends lost 6 bases and 4 bases, in that order; junction bases with no gene match: 10. From germline, CDR1 is SGDLS and CDR2 YYNGEE. The CDR3 is CASTSPGQGFGANVLTF. CDR3 DNA sequence: TGTGCCAGCACCTCCCCGGGACAGGGGTTCGGGGCCAACGTCCTGACTTTC.

This clone was seen a single time. The chain employs TRBV5-6 and TRBJ1-6; no clear D. The CDR3 is 13 residues long. Germline CDR1 reads SGHDT; CDR2 reads YYEEEE. With 5 bases removed from V and 8 bases from J, the gap between germline ends came to 11 bases. The CDR3 region has the DNA TGTGCCAGCAGTGAAAGGAGGGATTCACCCCTCCACTTT. Translation gives CASSERRDSPLHF.

This clone was recorded only once. This chain uses TRBV28 with TRBJ1-1; D is uncertain. The CDR3 spans 13 residues. The V gene's germline CDR1 is MDHEN and CDR2 SYDVKM. V was pared by 3 bases and J by 7 bases, with 12 bases between. As DNA, the CDR3 is TGTGCCAGCAGTTTGGTACACGCTTATGAAGCTTTCTTT. Its protein is CASSLVHAYEAFF.

This chain connects TRBV5-1 to TRBJ1-2; D uncertain. Germline assignment: CDR1 SGHRS and CDR2 YFSETQ. V dropped 0 bases and J dropped 6 bases, with 9 bases sitting between them. The CDR3 runs 13 residues. The DNA for the CDR3 is TGCGCCAGCAGCTTGGCGGGGTTGAATGGCTACACCTTC. This codes for CASSLAGLNGYTF.

The rearrangement uses TRBV10-1 and TRBJ1-1; D not certain. The CDR3 totals 14 residues. The V and J ends lost 4 bases and 0 bases respectively, with 9 bases between them. Per the germline V gene, CDR1 is WNHNN and CDR2 is SYGVQD (reference sequence). The CDR3 DNA reads as TGCGCCAGCAGTGCCGCAGACATGAACACTGAAGCTTTCTTT. This gives the protein CASSAADMNTEAFF.

The rearrangement joins TRBV6-1 to TRBJ1-1, with 7 bases matching TRBD1. J gave up 3 bases and V 3 bases, and 7 bases lay outside the gene matches. This CDR3 has 15 amino acids. CDR1 and CDR2 (germline): MNHNS, SASEGT. CDR3 in DNA: TGTGCCAGCAGTGACATCGGGACAGCCGACACTGAAGCTTTCTTT. This translates into CASSDIGTADTEAFF.

This rearrangement joins TRBV18 to TRBJ1-1; TRBD1 is a possible D gene (6 bases). This CDR3 is built from 12 residues. Germline-derived CDR1 and CDR2 are KGHSH and LQKENI. The V end lost 6 bases, the J end lost 5 bases, and 10 bases lay between the germline ends. The CDR3 nucleotides read TGTGCCAGCTCTTACAGGGAAACTGAAGCTTTCTTT. Its translation: CASSYRETEAFF.

The rearrangement joins TRBV5-4 to TRBJ2-1; 8 positions agree with TRBD2. The germline V gene has CDR1 SGHNT and CDR2 YYREEE (reference sequence). The CDR3 totals 15 residues. The ends lost 2 bases at V and 3 bases at J; junction bases unmatched: 4. The CDR3, as DNA: TGTGCCAGCAGCTTAACGGCGGGAGGCTACAATGAGCAGTTCTTC. Amino acid sequence: CASSLTAGGYNEQFF.

A remark on this clone: Other nucleotide sequences in the sample specify the same CDR3. The chain joins TRBV28 to TRBJ2-1; TRBD2 agrees at 9 bases. Germline CDR1 reads MDHEN; CDR2 reads SYDVKM. This CDR3 region has 15 residues. V shed 7 bases and J 4 bases; nucleotides not matched to a gene: 8. CDR3 protein: CASTQSSGDYNEQFF. The CDR3 nucleotides read TGTGCCAGCACTCAATCTAGCGGGGATTACAATGAGCAGTTCTTC.

The chain has TRBV21-1 and TRBJ2-1; TRBD2, the D gene given by the table, was not confirmed from the DNA. TRBV21-1 is a known pseudogene. This CDR3 spans 15 amino acids. CDR3 residues: CASSKWGGRRNEQFF. The CDR3 DNA reads as TGTGCCAGCAGCAAATGGGGGGGGCGAAGGAATGAGCAGTTCTTC.

The rearrangement links TRBV6-5 to TRBJ1-5; D gene uncertain. This CDR3 is 15 amino acids long. Per germline, CDR1 MNHEY and CDR2 SVGAGI. Between the trimmed V and J ends, which lost 4 bases and 2 bases, there was a span of 12 bases. In nucleotides, the CDR3 is TGTGCCAGCAGTTCCTTGAACCGAGGCAATCAGCCCCAGCATTTT. Amino acid sequence: CASSSLNRGNQPQHF.

Regarding this clone: Its ends do not fully match the called genes, so a read error is possible. The rearrangement joins TRBV25-1 to TRBJ1-1; 7 positions match TRBD1. Germline V gives CDR1 MGHDK, CDR2 SYGVNS. CDR3 length: 12 residues. The CDR3, as DNA: TGTGCCAGCCGTGACAGGGCGCCTGAAGCTTTCTTT. Translating it yields CASRDRAPEAFF.

The chain couples TRBV4-1 to TRBJ2-7; 10 bases fit TRBD2. CDR3 size: 16 residues. Germline CDR1 reads MGHRA; CDR2 reads YSYEKL. The V and J ends lost 1 base and 5 bases, in that order; junction bases with no gene match: 8. The CDR3 sequence is CASSQGRPSGRNEQYF. The CDR3 DNA follows: TGCGCCAGCAGCCAAGGAAGGCCTAGCGGGAGAAACGAGCAGTACTTC.